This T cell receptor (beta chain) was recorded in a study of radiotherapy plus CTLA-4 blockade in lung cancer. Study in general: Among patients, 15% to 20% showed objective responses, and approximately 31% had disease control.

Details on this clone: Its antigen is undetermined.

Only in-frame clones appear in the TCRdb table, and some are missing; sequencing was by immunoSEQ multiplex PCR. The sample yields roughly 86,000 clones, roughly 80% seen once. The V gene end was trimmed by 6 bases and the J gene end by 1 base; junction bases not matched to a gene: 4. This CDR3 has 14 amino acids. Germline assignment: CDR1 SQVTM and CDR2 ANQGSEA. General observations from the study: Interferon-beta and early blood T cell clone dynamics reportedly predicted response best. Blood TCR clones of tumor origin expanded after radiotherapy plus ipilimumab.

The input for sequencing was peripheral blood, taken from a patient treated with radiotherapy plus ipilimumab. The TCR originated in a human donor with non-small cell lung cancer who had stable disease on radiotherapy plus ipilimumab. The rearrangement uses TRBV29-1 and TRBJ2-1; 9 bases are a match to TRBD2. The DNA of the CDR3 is TGCAGCGTAGCCCTAGCGGGATCCTACAATGAGCAGTTCTTC. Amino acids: CSVALAGSYNEQFF.